This is a list of T cell receptor beta chains from one sample in a study of shared clonotypes between healthy human individuals. Assay used: immunoSEQ multiplex PCR; TCRdb lists only in-frame clones, some missing. The table has about 820,000 clones, approximately 92% seen once. The sequenced sample consisted of naive CD8+ T cells sorted from blood. These receptors were obtained from a young man in good health. Each CDR3 is given with its conserved first and last residue. A D gene is named only where the DNA matches it firmly. Not all rows give a size; the values are once, few, many and, for expanded clones, a class.

clone size,V gene,J gene,CDR3 length,D gene,CDR3 DNA,CDR3 protein
few,TRBV6-1,TRBJ2-7,13,TRBD1,TGTGCCTCCCTCGAGGGGGCTATCTACGAGCAGTACTTC,CASLEGAIYEQYF
.,TRBV6-5,TRBJ2-7,14,.,TGTGCCAGCAGTTACTCAATCGGCTCCTACGAGCAGTACTTC,CASSYSIGSYEQYF
.,TRBV7-3,TRBJ2-1,16,TRBD2,TGTGCCAGCAGCCTGATCTCGGGACTAGGGCACAATGAGCAGTTCTTC,CASSLISGLGHNEQFF
.,TRBV10-1,TRBJ2-1,12,TRBD2,TGCGCCAGCAGAGGACTAGCAAATGAGCAGTTCTTC,CASRGLANEQFF
.,TRBV5-6,TRBJ1-5,17,.,TGTGCCAGCAGCCTAAGAGCGATCAGGGGCATCAATCAGCCCCAGCATTTT,CASSLRAIRGINQPQHF
few,TRBV5-1,TRBJ2-7,15,.,TGCGCCAGCAGCCCTGGCGGGGACCGACGCCACGAGCAGTACTTC,CASSPGGDRRHEQYF
.,TRBV6-1,TRBJ2-7,13,.,TGTGCCAGCAGTTATTCGACAGCCTACGAGCAGTACTTC,CASSYSTAYEQYF
.,TRBV28,TRBJ2-3,17,.,TGTGCCAGCAGTTTTTATTCGGGCGGGGGCAGCACAGATACGCAGTATTTT,CASSFYSGGGSTDTQYF
.,TRBV7-2,TRBJ2-1,12,.,TGTGCCAGCAGCTTCGGGCCGAATGAGCAGTTCTTC,CASSFGPNEQFF
.,TRBV28,TRBJ1-4,13,.,TGTGCCAGCAGTCCAGACAGCTATGAAAAACTGTTTTTT,CASSPDSYEKLFF
once,TRBV25-1,TRBJ2-2,14,.,TGTGCCAGCAGTGAGGGCGGAAGAAGCGGGGAGCTGTTTTTT,CASSEGGRSGELFF
.,TRBV9,TRBJ2-5,14,.,TGTGCCAGCAGCGCATCAGGGCTGGGGGAGACCCAGTACTTC,CASSASGLGETQYF
.,TRBV29-1,TRBJ1-1,12,TRBD1,TGCAGCGTTGAAGGGGACAGGCTTGAAGCTTTCTTT,CSVEGDRLEAFF
.,TRBV2,TRBJ2-1,12,.,TGTGCCAGCAGTGGCCGAATCAATGAGCAGTTCTTC,CASSGRINEQFF
.,TRBV5-8,TRBJ2-7,16,TRBD2,TGTGCCAGCAGCGGCCCCTTGACTAGCGGGACATACGAGCAGTACTTC,CASSGPLTSGTYEQYF
.,TRBV5-8,TRBJ2-1,14,.,TGTGCCAGCAGCTTGCGGGGTGCCTACAATGAGCAGTTCTTC,CASSLRGAYNEQFF
.,TRBV4-3,TRBJ2-7,15,.,TGCGCCAGCAGCCCTTCGATAGGTGGGGTCTACGAGCAGTACTTC,CASSPSIGGVYEQYF
.,TRBV19,TRBJ1-5,14,.,TGTGCCAGTAGTAGGCTCGGGACAAATCAGCCCCAGCATTTT,CASSRLGTNQPQHF
.,TRBV5-8,TRBJ2-5,15,TRBD2,TGTGCCAGCAGCTTTGGGACTAGCGGCAAAGAGACCCAGTACTTC,CASSFGTSGKETQYF
once,TRBV30,TRBJ1-3,13,.,TGTGCCTGCAGCCTTTACTCTGGAAACACCATATATTTT,CACSLYSGNTIYF
.,TRBV7-9,TRBJ2-1,15,TRBD2,TGTGCCAGCGGAGAACTAGCGGGATTATCCAATGAGCAGTTCTTC,CASGELAGLSNEQFF
.,TRBV7-9,TRBJ1-1,12,.,TGTGCCAGCAGCTTAATCCAGGATGAAGCTTTCTTT,CASSLIQDEAFF
.,TRBV2,TRBJ2-4,9,.,TGTGCCAGCGGGGATCACTCGTACTTC,CASGDHSYF
.,TRBV7-8,TRBJ1-3,16,.,TGTGCCAGCAGCGCACCACCTTCTTCCTCTGGAAACACCATATATTTT,CASSAPPSSSGNTIYF